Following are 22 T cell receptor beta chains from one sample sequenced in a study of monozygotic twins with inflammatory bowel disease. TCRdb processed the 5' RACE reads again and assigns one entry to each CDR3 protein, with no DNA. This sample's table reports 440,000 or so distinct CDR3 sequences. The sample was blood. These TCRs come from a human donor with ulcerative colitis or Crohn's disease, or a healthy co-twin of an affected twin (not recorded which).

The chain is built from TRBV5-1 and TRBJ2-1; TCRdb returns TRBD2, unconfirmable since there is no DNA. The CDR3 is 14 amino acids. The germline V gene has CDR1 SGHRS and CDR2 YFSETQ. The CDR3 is CASRIAGSRGEQFF.

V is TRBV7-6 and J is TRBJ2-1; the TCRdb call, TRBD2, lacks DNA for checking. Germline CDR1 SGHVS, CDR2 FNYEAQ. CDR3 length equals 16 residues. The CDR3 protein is CASSLARAGGPNEQFF.

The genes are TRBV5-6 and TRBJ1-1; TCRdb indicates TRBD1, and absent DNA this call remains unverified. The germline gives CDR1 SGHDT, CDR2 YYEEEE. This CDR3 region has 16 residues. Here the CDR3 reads CASSLGGTGMNTEAFF.

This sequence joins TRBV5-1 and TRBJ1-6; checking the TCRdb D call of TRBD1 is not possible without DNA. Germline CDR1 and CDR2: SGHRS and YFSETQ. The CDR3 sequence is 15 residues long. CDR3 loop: CASSLDQGRGAPLHF.

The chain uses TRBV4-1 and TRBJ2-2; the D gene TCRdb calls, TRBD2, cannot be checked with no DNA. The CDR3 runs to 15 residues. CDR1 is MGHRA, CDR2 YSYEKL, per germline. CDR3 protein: CASSQDIAVTGELFF.

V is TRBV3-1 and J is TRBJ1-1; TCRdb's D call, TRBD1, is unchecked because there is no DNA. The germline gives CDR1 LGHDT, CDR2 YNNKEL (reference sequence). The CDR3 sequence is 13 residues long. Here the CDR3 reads CASGTGRNTEAFF.

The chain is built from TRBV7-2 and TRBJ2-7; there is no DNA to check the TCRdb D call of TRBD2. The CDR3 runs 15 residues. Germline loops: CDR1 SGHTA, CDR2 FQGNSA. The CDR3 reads CASSSLAGRTYEQYF.

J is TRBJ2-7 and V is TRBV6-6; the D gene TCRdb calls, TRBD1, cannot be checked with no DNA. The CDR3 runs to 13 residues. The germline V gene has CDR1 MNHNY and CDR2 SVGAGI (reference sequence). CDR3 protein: CASSRDSNYEQYF.

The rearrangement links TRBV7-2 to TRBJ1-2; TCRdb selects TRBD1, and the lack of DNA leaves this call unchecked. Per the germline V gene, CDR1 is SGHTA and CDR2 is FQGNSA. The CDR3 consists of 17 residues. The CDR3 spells CASSLGSTGVFVRGYTF.

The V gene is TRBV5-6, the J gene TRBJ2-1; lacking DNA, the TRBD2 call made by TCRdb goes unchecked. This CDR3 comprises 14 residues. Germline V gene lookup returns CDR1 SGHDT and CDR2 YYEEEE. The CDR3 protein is CASSASGRDSEQFF.

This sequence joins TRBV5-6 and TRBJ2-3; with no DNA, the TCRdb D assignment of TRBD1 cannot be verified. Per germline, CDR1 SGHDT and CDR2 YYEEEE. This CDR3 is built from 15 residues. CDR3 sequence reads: CASSLDTGGTDTQYF.

The CDR3 loop is CASSISRLYDTQYF. The chain joins TRBV19 to TRBJ2-3; TCRdb's D call of TRBD2 is untestable without DNA. The CDR3 has 14 residues. Germline CDR1 is LNHDA and CDR2 is SQIVND (reference sequence).

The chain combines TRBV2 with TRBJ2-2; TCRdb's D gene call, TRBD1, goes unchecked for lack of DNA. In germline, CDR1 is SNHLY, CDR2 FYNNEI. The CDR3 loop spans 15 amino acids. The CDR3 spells CASQPGQGVTGELFF.

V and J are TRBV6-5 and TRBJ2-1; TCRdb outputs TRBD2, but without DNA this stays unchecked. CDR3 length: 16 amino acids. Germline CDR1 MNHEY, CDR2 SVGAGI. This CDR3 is CASSYHRVGGYNEQFF.

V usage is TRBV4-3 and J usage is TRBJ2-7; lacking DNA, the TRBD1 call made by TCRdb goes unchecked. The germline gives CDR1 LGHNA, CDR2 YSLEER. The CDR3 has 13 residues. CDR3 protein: CASSSDRVTEQYF.

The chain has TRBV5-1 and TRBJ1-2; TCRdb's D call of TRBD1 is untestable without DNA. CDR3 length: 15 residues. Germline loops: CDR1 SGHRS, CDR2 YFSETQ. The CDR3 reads CASSSGEILGYGYTF.

CDR3 sequence: CASSLGPSAYEQYF. This rearrangement joins TRBV7-2 to TRBJ2-7. CDR1 is SGHTA, CDR2 FQGNSA, per germline. The length of the CDR3 is 14 residues.

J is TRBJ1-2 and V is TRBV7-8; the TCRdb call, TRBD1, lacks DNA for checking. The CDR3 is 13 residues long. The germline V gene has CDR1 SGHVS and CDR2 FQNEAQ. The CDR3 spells CASSSHGRYGYTF. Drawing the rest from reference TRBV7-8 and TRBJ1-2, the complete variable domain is GAGVSQSPRYKVAKRGQDVALRCDPISGHVSLFWYQQALGQGPEFLTYFQNEAQLDKSGLPSDRFFAERPEGSVSTLKIQRTQQEDSAVYLCASSSHGRYGYTFGSGTRLTVV.

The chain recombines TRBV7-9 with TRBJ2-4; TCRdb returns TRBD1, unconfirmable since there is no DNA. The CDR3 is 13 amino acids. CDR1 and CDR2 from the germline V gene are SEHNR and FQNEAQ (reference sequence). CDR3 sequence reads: CASSDRSKNIQYF.

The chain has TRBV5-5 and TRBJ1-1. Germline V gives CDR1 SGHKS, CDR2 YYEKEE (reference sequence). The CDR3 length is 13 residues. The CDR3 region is CASSLRRITEAFF. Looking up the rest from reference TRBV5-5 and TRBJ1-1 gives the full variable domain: DAGVTQSPTHLIKTRGQQVTLRCSPISGHKSVSWYQQVLGQGPQFIFQYYEKEERGRGNFPDRFSARQFPNYSSELNVNALLLGDSALYLCASSLRRITEAFFGQGTRLTVV.

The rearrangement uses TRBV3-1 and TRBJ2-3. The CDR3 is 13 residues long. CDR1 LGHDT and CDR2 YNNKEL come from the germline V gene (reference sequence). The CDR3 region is CASSQVPILSPYF.

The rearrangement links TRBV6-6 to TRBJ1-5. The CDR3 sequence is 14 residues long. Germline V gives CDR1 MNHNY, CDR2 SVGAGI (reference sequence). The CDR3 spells CASSYSVIGQPQHF.